This T cell receptor beta chain was profiled in a study of liver allograft versus peripheral blood T cells. About the study: Liver transplant recipients had T cell receptor repertoires compared between transplanted liver and peripheral blood. Overall study findings and caveats: Peripheral blood T cell receptor repertoires reportedly differed from those found within liver allografts.

TCRdb called the reads again in MiXCR, with one record for every CDR3 protein. Among 5,000 or so distinct CDR3 sequences listed, 15% to 20% were seen once. Regarding this clonotype: Its antigen is as yet unknown.

The CDR3 is made up of 16 amino acids. CDR1 and CDR2 (germline): SEHNR, FQNEAQ (reference sequence). Trimming took off 1 base at V and 1 base at J, with 10 bases between the two ends. The TCR sequence derives from a human patient who had a liver transplant. Some T cells may trace back to the graft donor. The rearrangement links TRBV7-9 to TRBJ1-4; D possibly corresponds to TRBD1 (6 bases). The CDR3 bases are TGTGCCAGCAGCTTAGGAGTGGACAGAACTAATGAAAAACTGTTTTTT. This encodes CASSLGVDRTNEKLFF.